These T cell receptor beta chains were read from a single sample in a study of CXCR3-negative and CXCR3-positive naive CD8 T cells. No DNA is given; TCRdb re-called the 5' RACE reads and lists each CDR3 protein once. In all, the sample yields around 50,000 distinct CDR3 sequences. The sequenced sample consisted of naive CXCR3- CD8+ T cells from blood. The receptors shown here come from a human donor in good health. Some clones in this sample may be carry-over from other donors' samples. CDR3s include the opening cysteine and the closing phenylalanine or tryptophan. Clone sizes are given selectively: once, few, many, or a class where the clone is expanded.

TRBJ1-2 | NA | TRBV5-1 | CASSSLDRTNYGYTF
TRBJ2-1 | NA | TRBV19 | CASSMSGNEQFF
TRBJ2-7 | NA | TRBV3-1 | CASSPQRESDEQYF
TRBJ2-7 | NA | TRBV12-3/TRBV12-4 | CASSFQGPSYEQYF
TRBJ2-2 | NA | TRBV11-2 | CASSLSLTGELFF
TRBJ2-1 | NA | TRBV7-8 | CASSSTGTSGAPVDEQFF
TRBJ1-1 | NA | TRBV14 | CASSHSTGPNTEAFF
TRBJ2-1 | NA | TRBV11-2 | CASSLTKNIGSNEQFF
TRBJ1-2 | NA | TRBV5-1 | CASSFDGFYGYTF
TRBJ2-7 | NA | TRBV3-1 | CASSQGWGGSYEQYF
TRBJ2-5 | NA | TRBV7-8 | CASSLGAGGEETQYF
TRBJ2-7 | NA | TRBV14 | CASSQIGRAPYEQYF
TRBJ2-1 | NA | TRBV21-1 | CASSKWDPPLDNNEQFF
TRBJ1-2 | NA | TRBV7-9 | CASSLERSQETNYGYTF
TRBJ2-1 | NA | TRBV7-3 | CASSPIAGSSYNEQFF
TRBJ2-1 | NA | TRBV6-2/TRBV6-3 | CASSFPTTGGYNEQFF
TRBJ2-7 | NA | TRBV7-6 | CASSPTPYRTGSYEQYF
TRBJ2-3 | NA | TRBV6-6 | CASSYTTGDTQYF
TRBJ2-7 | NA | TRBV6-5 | CASSYSNGDEQYF
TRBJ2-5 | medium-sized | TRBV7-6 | CASSTRQGFYETQYF
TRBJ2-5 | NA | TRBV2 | CASSEGRVGQETQYF
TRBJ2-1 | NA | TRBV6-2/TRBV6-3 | CASSYGADGSLPNEQFF
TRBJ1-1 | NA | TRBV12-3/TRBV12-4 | CASSSPVNTEAFF
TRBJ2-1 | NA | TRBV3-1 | CASSQKGGRMNEQFF
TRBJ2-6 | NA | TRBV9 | CASSPLGAMPGFYSGANVLTF
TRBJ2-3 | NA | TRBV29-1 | CSVPPSGGPDTQYF
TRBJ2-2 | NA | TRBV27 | CASSFGLAAGELFF
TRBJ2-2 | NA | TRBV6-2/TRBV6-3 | CASSYWPNTGELFF
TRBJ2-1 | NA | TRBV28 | CASSPVSYNEQFF
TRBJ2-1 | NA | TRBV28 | CASSLDAGTGGNEQFF
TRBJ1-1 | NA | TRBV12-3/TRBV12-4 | CASLQGGSDTEAFF
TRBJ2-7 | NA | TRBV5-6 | CASSPPTVYEQYF
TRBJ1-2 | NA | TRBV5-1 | CASSGPTGVGYGYTF
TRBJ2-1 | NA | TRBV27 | CASSLPTGGPHPWYLYNEQFF
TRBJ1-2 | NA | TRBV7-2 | CASSSGQGGYGYTF
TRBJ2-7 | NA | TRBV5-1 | CASSLAGNGYEQYF
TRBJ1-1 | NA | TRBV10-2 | CASSETQVNTEAFF
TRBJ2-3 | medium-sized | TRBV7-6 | CASSLASSGVDTQYF
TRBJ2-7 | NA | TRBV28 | CASSDPVTGLSYEQYF
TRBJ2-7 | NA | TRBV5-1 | CASSLTGLEQYF
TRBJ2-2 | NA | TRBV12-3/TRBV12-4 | CASSLEAQGDTGELFF
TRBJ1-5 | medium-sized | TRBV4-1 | CASSQEFPGGNQPQHF
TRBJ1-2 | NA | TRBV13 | CASSLRGLEGYTF
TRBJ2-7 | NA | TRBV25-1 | CASSERDGDYEQYF
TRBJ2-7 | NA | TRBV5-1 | CASSLTGRPPYEQYF
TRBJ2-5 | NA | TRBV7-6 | CASMNRIQETQYF
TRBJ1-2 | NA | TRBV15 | CATSSADGSGYTF
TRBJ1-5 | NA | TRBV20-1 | CSARASEGGDYQPQHF
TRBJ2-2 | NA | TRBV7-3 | CASSQGGTGELFF
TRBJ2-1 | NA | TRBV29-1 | CSVDRGDYNEQFF
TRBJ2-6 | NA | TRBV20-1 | CSARVINTGTGANVLTF
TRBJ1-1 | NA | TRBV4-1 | CASSPVRAPGNTEAFF
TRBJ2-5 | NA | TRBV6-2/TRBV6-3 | CASTDGSPQYF